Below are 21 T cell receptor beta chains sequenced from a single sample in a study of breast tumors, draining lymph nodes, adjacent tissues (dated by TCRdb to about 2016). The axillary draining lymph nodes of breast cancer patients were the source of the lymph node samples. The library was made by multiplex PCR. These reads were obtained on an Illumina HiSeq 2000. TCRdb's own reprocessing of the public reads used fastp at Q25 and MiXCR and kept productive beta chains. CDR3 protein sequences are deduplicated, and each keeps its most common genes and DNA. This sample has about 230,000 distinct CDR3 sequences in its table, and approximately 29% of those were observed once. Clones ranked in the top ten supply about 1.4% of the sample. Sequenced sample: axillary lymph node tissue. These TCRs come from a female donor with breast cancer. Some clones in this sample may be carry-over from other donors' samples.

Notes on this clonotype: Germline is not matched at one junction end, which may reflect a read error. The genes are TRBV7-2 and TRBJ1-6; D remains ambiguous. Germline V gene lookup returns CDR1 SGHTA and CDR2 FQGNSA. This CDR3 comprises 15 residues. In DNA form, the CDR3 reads TGTGCCAGCAGCTCGACAAGGTCCCTTAATTCACCACTCCACTTT. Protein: CASSSTRSLNSPLHF.

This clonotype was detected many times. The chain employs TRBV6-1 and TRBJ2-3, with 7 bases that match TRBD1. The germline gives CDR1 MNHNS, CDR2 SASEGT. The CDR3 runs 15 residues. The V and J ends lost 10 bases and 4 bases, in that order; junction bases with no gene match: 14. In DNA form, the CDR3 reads TGTGCCACAACAGAACAGGGGATTCTCGCAGATACGCAGTATTTT. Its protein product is CATTEQGILADTQYF.

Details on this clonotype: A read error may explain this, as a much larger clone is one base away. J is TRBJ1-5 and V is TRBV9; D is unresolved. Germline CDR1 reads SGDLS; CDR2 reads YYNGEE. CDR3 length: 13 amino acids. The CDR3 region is CASSPSGDQPRHF. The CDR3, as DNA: TGTGCCAGCTCACCATCGGGAGATCAGCCCCGGCATTTT.

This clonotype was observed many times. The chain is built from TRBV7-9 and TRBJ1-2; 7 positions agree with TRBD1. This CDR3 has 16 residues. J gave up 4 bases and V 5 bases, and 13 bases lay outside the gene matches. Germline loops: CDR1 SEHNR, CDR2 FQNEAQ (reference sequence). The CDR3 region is CASSPPTGSDVYGYTF. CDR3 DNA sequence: TGTGCCAGCAGCCCACCGACAGGGTCGGACGTCTATGGCTACACCTTC.

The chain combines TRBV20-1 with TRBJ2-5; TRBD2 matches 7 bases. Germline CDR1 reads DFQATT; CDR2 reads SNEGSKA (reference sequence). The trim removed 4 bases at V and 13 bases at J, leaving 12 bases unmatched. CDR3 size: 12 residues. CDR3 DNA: TGCAGTGCTATAAGCGAGGGAGGGATAAGGTACTTC. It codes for CSAISEGGIRYF.

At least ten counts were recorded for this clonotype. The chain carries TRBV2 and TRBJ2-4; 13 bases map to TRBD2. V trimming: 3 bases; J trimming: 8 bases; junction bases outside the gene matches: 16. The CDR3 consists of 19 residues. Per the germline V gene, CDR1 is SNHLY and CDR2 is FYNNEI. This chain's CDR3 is CASSDVPGLAGLGRDIQYF. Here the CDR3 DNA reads TGTGCCAGCAGTGATGTCCCGGGACTAGCGGGATTGGGTAGAGACATTCAGTACTTC.

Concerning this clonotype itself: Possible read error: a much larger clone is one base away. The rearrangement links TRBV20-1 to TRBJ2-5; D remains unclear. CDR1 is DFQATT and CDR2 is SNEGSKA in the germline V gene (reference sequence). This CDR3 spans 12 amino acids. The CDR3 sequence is CSARWQQETPYF. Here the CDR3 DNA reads TGCAGTGCTAGGTGGCAGCAAGAGACCCCGTACTTC.

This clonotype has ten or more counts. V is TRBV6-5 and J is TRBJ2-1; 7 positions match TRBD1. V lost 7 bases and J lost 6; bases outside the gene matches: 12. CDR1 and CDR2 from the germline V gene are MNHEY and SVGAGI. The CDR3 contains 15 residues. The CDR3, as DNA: TGTGCCAGCACCCCCGACAGGGCCCCCCGCAATGAGCAGTTCTTC. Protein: CASTPDRAPRNEQFF.

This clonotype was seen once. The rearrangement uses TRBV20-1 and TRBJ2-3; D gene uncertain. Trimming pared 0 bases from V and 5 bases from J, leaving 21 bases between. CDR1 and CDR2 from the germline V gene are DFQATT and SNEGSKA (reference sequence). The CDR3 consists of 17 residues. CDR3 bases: TGCAGTGCTAGAGATGATATGGAGAACCGACGAGGAGATACGCAGTATTTT. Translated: CSARDDMENRRGDTQYF.

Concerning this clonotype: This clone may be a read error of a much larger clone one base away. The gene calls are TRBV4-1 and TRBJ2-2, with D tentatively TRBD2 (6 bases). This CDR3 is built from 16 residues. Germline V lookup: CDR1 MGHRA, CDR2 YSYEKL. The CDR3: CASSPTLATNTGGLFF. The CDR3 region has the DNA TGCGCCAGCAGCCCTACCCTAGCGACTAACACCGGGGGGCTGTTTTTT.

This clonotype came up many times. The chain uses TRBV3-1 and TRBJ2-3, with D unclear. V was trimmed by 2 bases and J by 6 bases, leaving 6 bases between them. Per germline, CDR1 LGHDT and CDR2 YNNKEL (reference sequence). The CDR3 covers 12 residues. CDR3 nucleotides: TGTGCCAGCAGCCAAACTCGTGATACGCAGTATTTT. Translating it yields CASSQTRDTQYF.

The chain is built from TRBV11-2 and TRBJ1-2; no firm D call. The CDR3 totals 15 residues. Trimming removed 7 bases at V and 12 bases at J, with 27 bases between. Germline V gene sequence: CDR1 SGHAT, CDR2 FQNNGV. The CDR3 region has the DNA TGTGCCAGCACCCTAAGGAGTCAGAAACACTCTGGAAACACCTTC. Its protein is CASTLRSQKHSGNTF.

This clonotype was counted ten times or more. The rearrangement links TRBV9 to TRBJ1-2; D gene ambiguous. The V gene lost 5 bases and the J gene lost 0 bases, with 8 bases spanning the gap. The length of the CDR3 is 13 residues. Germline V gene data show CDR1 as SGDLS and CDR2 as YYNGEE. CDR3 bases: TGTGCCAGCAGTGGAGAAGCTAACTATGGCTACACCTTC. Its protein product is CASSGEANYGYTF.

CDR3 region: CSARDYLLERGYGYTF. The CDR3 DNA sequence: TGCAGTGCTAGAGATTATTTGCTGGAGAGGGGCTATGGCTACACCTTC. This chain uses TRBV20-1 with TRBJ1-2; D is perhaps TRBD1 (5 bases). This CDR3 is built from 16 residues. Trimming cost V 0 bases and J 4 bases, with 18 bases left between them. CDR1 is DFQATT, CDR2 SNEGSKA, per germline (reference sequence).

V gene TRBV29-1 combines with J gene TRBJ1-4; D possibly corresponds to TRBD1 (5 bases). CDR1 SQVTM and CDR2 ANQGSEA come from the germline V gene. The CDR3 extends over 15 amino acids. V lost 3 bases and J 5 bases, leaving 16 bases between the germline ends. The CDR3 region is CSVERYGGNNEKLFF. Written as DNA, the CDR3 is TGCAGCGTTGAGAGGTACGGGGGTAACAATGAAAAACTGTTTTTT.

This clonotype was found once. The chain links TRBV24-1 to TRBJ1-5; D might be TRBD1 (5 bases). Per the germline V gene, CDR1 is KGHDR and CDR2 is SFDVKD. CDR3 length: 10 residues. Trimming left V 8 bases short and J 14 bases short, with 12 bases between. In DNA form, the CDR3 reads TGTGCCACCACAGACAGTCCCAAGCATTTT. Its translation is CATTDSPKHF.

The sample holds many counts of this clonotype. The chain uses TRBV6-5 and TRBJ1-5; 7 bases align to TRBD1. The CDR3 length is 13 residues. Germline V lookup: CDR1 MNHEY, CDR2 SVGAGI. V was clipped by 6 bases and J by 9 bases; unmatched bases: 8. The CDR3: CASRPTGAAPQHF. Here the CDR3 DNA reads TGTGCCAGCAGACCTACAGGGGCCGCGCCCCAGCATTTT.

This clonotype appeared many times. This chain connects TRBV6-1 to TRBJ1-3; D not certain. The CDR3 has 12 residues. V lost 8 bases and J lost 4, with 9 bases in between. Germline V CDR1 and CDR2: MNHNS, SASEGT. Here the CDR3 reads CASGFGGNTIYF. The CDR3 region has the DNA TGTGCCAGCGGGTTCGGGGGAAACACCATATATTTT.

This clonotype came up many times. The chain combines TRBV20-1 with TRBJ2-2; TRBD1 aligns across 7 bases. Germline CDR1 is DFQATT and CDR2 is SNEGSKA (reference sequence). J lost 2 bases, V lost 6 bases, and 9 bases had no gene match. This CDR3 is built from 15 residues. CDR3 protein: CSAHPGQTNTGELFF. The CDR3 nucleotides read TGCAGTGCCCACCCGGGACAGACAAACACCGGGGAGCTGTTTTTT.

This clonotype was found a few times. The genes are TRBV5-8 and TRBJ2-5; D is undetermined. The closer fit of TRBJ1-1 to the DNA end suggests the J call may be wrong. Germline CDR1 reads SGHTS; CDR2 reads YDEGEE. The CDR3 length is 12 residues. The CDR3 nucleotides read TGTGCCAGCAGCTTGGTGGAGACTGAAGCTTTCTTT. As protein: CASSLVETEAFF.

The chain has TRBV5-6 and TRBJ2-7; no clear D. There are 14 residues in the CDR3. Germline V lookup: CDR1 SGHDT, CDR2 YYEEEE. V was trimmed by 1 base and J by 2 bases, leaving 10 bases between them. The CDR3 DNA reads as TGTGCCAGCAGCTTGTTCGCAACAACCTACGAGCAGTACTTC. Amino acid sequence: CASSLFATTYEQYF.